A selection of T cell receptor beta chains follows, all from one sample in a study of T-cell reconstitution after alpha-beta-depleted transplantation in children. One entry per CDR3 protein results from TCRdb running MiXCR on the PCR reads. The repertoire holds about 980,000 distinct CDR3 sequences, with less than 30% as singletons. The input for sequencing was PBMCs, mostly from graft donor cells, taken 360 days after TCRalphabeta/CD19-depleted stem cell transplant. Receptors were obtained from a boy in the first two years of life who had a stem cell transplant for SCID, so the T cells may come from the graft donor. Both conserved end residues are part of each CDR3. The order of the fields is CDR3 DNA, CDR3 protein, J gene, D gene, V gene, clone size, CDR3 length. The D gene is left open where the match is weak. The listing skips clone size in some rows; elsewhere it reads once, few, many or a size class.

TGTGCCAGCGGCCCCGTCGACAGTTGGTCCCAGCATTTT,CASGPVDSWSQHF,TRBJ1-5,.,TRBV6-1,few,13
TGTGCCAGCAAAAAGGGGGTGGATGAGCAGTTCTTC,CASKKGVDEQFF,TRBJ2-1,.,TRBV21-1,.,12
TGTGCCAGCAGGGGACACACAATCAACACCGGGGAGCTGTTTTTT,CASRGHTINTGELFF,TRBJ2-2,.,TRBV6-1,.,15
TGCGCCAGCAGCCTGCAAACCCAGAGCCTAGCGGGGGAGCAGTTCTTC,CASSLQTQSLAGEQFF,TRBJ2-1,TRBD2,TRBV4-3,.,16
TGCAGCGTTGAAGGGACAGGGACTCCGACCGGGGAGCTGTTTTTT,CSVEGTGTPTGELFF,TRBJ2-2,TRBD1,TRBV29-1,few,15
TGCGCCAGCAGCTTGTCCGCGAGGAACACAGATACGCAGTATTTT,CASSLSARNTDTQYF,TRBJ2-3,.,TRBV5-1,.,15
TGTGCCAGCACAGCACAGCGGATGCGTGAAGCTTTCTTT,CASTAQRMREAFF,TRBJ1-1,.,TRBV12-3/TRBV12-4,.,13
TGTGCCAGCAGTGAAAGACAGGGAGGCAATCAGCCCCAGCATTTT,CASSERQGGNQPQHF,TRBJ1-5,TRBD1,TRBV12-3/TRBV12-4,.,15
TGTGCCAGCAGTGACGGGAATCCCCGCGCTACATTTGAGCAGTTCTTC,CASSDGNPRATFEQFF,TRBJ2-1,.,TRBV6-1,few,16
TGCGCCAGCAGCTTTGGCAGGGCCGGTGAAAAACTGTTTTTT,CASSFGRAGEKLFF,TRBJ1-4,.,TRBV5-1,.,14
TGCGCCAGCAGTGCTCGAGCGGGATCTAGCACAGATACGCAGTATTTT,CASSARAGSSTDTQYF,TRBJ2-3,TRBD2,TRBV10-2,.,16
TGTGCCAGCAGTTTAGTCGCCGGAAACACCATATATTTT,CASSLVAGNTIYF,TRBJ1-3,.,TRBV12-3/TRBV12-4,.,13
TGTGCCAGCAGCGTCGGACAGGGAGGAAATGAGCAGTTCTTC,CASSVGQGGNEQFF,TRBJ2-1,TRBD1,TRBV9,.,14
TGTGCCAGCAGTTTTACTAGCGGTTTTCAAGAGACCCAGTACTTC,CASSFTSGFQETQYF,TRBJ2-5,TRBD2,TRBV12-3/TRBV12-4,.,15
TGTGCCAGCAGCCAGGTAGGACAAGCCTACGAGCAGTACTTC,CASSQVGQAYEQYF,TRBJ2-7,.,TRBV4-2,.,14
TGCGCCAGCAGCCAAGATCGGCAGTCCCGCACAGATACGCAGTATTTT,CASSQDRQSRTDTQYF,TRBJ2-3,.,TRBV4-3,.,16
TGCGCCAGCAGCTTAGGGGGGGCCATGTCCTACAATGAGCAGTTCTTC,CASSLGGAMSYNEQFF,TRBJ2-1,.,TRBV5-1,.,16
TGTGCCATCAGTGAGGTGGGTAGGGGAGGATGGTCCTATGGCTACACCTTC,CAISEVGRGGWSYGYTF,TRBJ1-2,.,TRBV10-3,.,17
TGTGCCACCAGTGCAGGACAGGGGAGCACAGATACGCAGTATTTT,CATSAGQGSTDTQYF,TRBJ2-3,TRBD1,TRBV24-1,few,15
TGTGCCAGCAGCCGGGACAGGCGGGGGGAACAGCCCCAGCATTTT,CASSRDRRGEQPQHF,TRBJ1-5,TRBD1,TRBV7-9,.,15
TGCGCCAGCAGCTTGCGGGGACACGAGCAGTACTTC,CASSLRGHEQYF,TRBJ2-7,.,TRBV5-1,many,12
TGTGCCAGCAGCACAAATGAACAGGGGGTATGGTACACCGGGGAGCTGTTTTTT,CASSTNEQGVWYTGELFF,TRBJ2-2,TRBD1,TRBV12-3/TRBV12-4,few,18
TGTGCCAGTAGCCTACGGACGGGTCTCAATGAGCAGTTCTTC,CASSLRTGLNEQFF,TRBJ2-1,.,TRBV19,.,14
TGTGCCAGCAGCAGAACAGGGGAAGAGCAGTACTTC,CASSRTGEEQYF,TRBJ2-7,TRBD1,TRBV6-5,.,12
TGTGCCAGCACCGGGTCTGGATACAATGAGCAGTTCTTC,CASTGSGYNEQFF,TRBJ2-1,.,TRBV27,few,13
TGTGCCAGCACCTATAGCCGGGTCGATAGGTATGGCTACACCTTC,CASTYSRVDRYGYTF,TRBJ1-2,.,TRBV12-3/TRBV12-4,.,15
TGTGCCAGCACTAGGACAGGCCGTAAAACCTCTTTC,CASTRTGRKTSF,TRBJ1-2,TRBD1,TRBV12-3/TRBV12-4,few,12
TGTGCCAGCAGTTTTAGACTCGGGGGGGATACGCAGTATTTT,CASSFRLGGDTQYF,TRBJ2-3,TRBD2,TRBV28,.,14
TGTGCCAGCAGCTTGGAGGTGGGGGAGCTGTTTTTT,CASSLEVGELFF,TRBJ2-2,.,TRBV5-6,many,12
TGTGCCAGCAGCTTAGGGCTAGCGGGGGTCTCCAGCTCTGGGGCCAACGTCCTGACTTTC,CASSLGLAGVSSSGANVLTF,TRBJ2-6,TRBD2,TRBV7-2,.,20
TGTGCCATCAAGGCAGAGCACTACGAGCAGTACTTC,CAIKAEHYEQYF,TRBJ2-7,.,TRBV10-3,.,12
TGCAGTGCTAATATCGGGGGATCGCCTCAGCCCCAGCATTTT,CSANIGGSPQPQHF,TRBJ1-5,.,TRBV20-1,.,14
TGTGCCAGCAGCACCGGGGGGGCGGGCAATCAGCCCCAGCATTTT,CASSTGGAGNQPQHF,TRBJ1-5,.,TRBV7-9,.,15
TGTGCCAGCAGTGAACAGGGATGGGCTAGAACCGGGGAGCTGTTTTTT,CASSEQGWARTGELFF,TRBJ2-2,.,TRBV12-3/TRBV12-4,few,16
TGTGCCAGCAGTTACCCTTGGGAGGACGAGCAGTACTTC,CASSYPWEDEQYF,TRBJ2-7,.,TRBV12-3/TRBV12-4,.,13
TGCAGTGCCCACTCGACAGATGGCTACACCTTC,CSAHSTDGYTF,TRBJ1-2,.,TRBV20-1,.,11
TGCGCCAGCAGTGGGCAGGGCATCCCCTACGAGCAGTACTTC,CASSGQGIPYEQYF,TRBJ2-7,.,TRBV10-2,.,14
TGCGCCAGCAGCCCCCAGGGGCCCGTCGGTGGTGAAGCTTTCTTT,CASSPQGPVGGEAFF,TRBJ1-1,.,TRBV4-1,.,15
TGCAGTGCTAGAAGACCGGGCATTCAGTACTTC,CSARRPGIQYF,TRBJ2-4,.,TRBV20-1,many,11
TGTGCCATGGGCCCCTGGACTAGCCCCGGGGAGCTGTTTTTT,CAMGPWTSPGELFF,TRBJ2-2,TRBD2,TRBV4-2,.,14
TGCAGTGCTAGAGAGGGCAGGGTTCTTACCGGGGAGCTGTTTTTT,CSAREGRVLTGELFF,TRBJ2-2,.,TRBV20-1,.,15
TGCAGCGCTTCAAACAGGGGGGAGGAAAAACTGTTTTTT,CSASNRGEEKLFF,TRBJ1-4,TRBD1,TRBV29-1,.,13
TGTGCCAGCAGTTCTCAGGTCGCCCAGTACTTC,CASSSQVAQYF,TRBJ2-5,.,TRBV25-1,.,11
TGTGCCAGCAGTTTAGGGCAGGTTGGGGGTCTCGGCTACGAGCAGTACTTC,CASSLGQVGGLGYEQYF,TRBJ2-7,.,TRBV12-3/TRBV12-4,few,17
TGTGCAATCCAAGGAGGGAGCACAGATACGCAGTATTTT,CAIQGGSTDTQYF,TRBJ2-3,.,TRBV7-8,.,13